A selection of T cell receptor beta chains follows, all from one sample in a study of shared clonotypes between healthy human individuals. Clones were read by immunoSEQ multiplex PCR, and TCRdb kept only the in-frame ones, dropping some. The repertoire has around 2,000,000 clones, about 95% of them found once; the top ten carry more than 0.1%. Sample: naive CD4+ T cells sorted from blood. Every receptor here comes from a man in his late teens or twenties in good health. Each CDR3 is given with its conserved first and last residue.

V gene	J gene	CDR3 protein
TRBV10-2	TRBJ2-7	CASRGTGAHEQYF
TRBV7-2	TRBJ1-4	CASSLGREGEKLFF
TRBV5-1	TRBJ2-5	CASSAGSQETQYF
TRBV9	TRBJ2-7	CASSGRGSKVYF
TRBV19	TRBJ1-5	CASLRRGLDSNQPQHF
TRBV25-1	TRBJ2-1	CASSAGLAGIDEQFF
TRBV5-5	TRBJ2-5	CASSSTGEKETQYF
TRBV7-2	TRBJ2-7	CASSPGIHSYEQYF
TRBV4-1	TRBJ2-7	CASSQEGTNAYEQYF
TRBV27	TRBJ1-4	CASKQTGASEKLFF
TRBV29-1	TRBJ2-1	CSVLLDRGDEQFF
TRBV30	TRBJ1-1	CAWSVRRDTEAFF
TRBV2	TRBJ1-5	CASSRQGFLGGPQHF
TRBV7-9	TRBJ1-6	CASSLAGQGRRGSPLHF
TRBV18	TRBJ2-7	CASSPGQGSYEQYF
TRBV6-1	TRBJ1-2	CASSGILRGTNYGYTF
TRBV6-1	TRBJ2-2	CASKKEGGNTGELFF
TRBV5-4	TRBJ2-3	CASSLLINRQIRGRTDTQYF
TRBV28	TRBJ1-2	CASSFPTMGFGYTF
TRBV11-3	TRBJ2-3	CASSLQGSDTQYF
TRBV6-5	TRBJ1-1	CASSYSTYPGTEAFF
TRBV19	TRBJ1-1	CASSSRTGLRKAFF
TRBV9	TRBJ1-4	CASSAAGTGGGYEKLFF
TRBV6-5	TRBJ1-3	CASTSVGNTIYF
TRBV27	TRBJ1-4	CASSPGQGVREKLFF
TRBV29-1	TRBJ2-6	CSVGQLSSGANVLTF
TRBV2	TRBJ1-4	CASRTYNEKLFF
TRBV5-1	TRBJ2-3	CASSRAGETDTQYF
TRBV18	TRBJ2-7	CASSPSSAYEQYF
TRBV6-9	TRBJ2-3	CASSYNGKGIDTQYF
TRBV28	TRBJ1-3	CASIIQRVRGNTIYF
TRBV5-6	TRBJ1-5	CASSFYRGNQPQHF
TRBV30	TRBJ1-2	CAWSVTGLGGYTF
TRBV5-1	TRBJ2-5	CASSPSKTSGVQETQYF
TRBV10-3	TRBJ2-5	CAISASTSSIQETQYF
TRBV5-6	TRBJ2-5	CASSFGQVETQYF
TRBV6-5	TRBJ2-1	CASSRTGELYNEQFF
TRBV7-9	TRBJ2-3	CASSHEDTQYF
TRBV6-1	TRBJ1-2	CASSQGAMLSGYTF
TRBV6-1	TRBJ2-6	CASSESGTGANVLTF
TRBV5-1	TRBJ2-6	CASSSGAASGANVLTF
TRBV6-1	TRBJ2-7	CASSEAGGTYEQYF
TRBV7-9	TRBJ2-3	CASSLGRGNADTQYF
TRBV5-1	TRBJ2-5	CASSLGVKQETQYF
TRBV10-3	TRBJ2-5	CAISVGLAGDETQYF
TRBV6-1	TRBJ2-1	CASCGRAGEQFF
TRBV20-1	TRBJ2-7	CSAPLVEQYF
TRBV28	TRBJ1-1	CASSLGGLMNTEAFF
TRBV5-1	TRBJ2-7	CASSLGPGTGTYEQYF
TRBV18	TRBJ1-1	CASSQDRVNTEAFF